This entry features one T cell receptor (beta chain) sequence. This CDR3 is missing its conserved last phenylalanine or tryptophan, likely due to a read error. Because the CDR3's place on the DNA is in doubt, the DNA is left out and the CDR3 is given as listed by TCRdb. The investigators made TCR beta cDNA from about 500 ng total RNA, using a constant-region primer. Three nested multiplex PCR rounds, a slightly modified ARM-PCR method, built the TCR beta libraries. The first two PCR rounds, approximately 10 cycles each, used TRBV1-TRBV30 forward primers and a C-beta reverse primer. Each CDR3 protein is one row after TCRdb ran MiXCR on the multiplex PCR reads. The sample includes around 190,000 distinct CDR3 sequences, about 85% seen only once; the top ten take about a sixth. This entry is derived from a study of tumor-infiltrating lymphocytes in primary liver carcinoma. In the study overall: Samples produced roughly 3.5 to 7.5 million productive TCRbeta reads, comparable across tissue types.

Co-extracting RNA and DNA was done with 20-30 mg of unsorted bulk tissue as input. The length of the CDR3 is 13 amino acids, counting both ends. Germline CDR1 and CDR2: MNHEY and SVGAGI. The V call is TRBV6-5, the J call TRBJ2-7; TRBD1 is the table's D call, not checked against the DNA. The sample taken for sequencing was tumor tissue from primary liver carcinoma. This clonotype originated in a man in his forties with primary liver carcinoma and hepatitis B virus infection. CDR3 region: CASSRVGGYEQYL.